Following are 29 T cell receptor beta chains from one sample sequenced in a study of T cell responses to AZD1222 COVID-19 vaccine. Some clones are missing from TCRdb's copy, which holds only in-frame ones; the method was immunoSEQ multiplex PCR. Of around 100,000 clones listed, approximately 93% are singletons. Sequenced material: peripheral blood, taken on day 0 of AZD1222 vaccination. The receptors stem from an adult in good health.

The chain joins TRBV6-5 to TRBJ1-2; the D gene is possibly TRBD1 (5 bases). Germline lookup yields CDR1 MNHEY and CDR2 SVGAGI. The length of the CDR3 is 13 residues. Deletions cut 6 bases from V and 5 bases from J, with 13 bases between. CDR3 DNA sequence: TGTGCCAGCAGCCGAGACGGGGGATATGGCTACACCTTC. Protein: CASSRDGGYGYTF.

The chain carries TRBV15 and TRBJ2-7, with 7 bases identical to TRBD1. The germline gives CDR1 LNHNV, CDR2 YYDKDF (reference sequence). This CDR3 region has 16 residues. The V segment lost 3 bases and the J segment 5 bases; nucleotides outside the gene matches: 13. This CDR3 is CATSRHRTGDFDEQYF. The CDR3 nucleotides read TGTGCCACCAGCAGGCATCGGACAGGTGACTTTGACGAGCAGTACTTC.

This chain connects TRBV5-4 to TRBJ2-5; 13 nucleotides align to TRBD2. V lost 4 bases and J lost 3; bases outside the gene matches: 3. The CDR3 has 15 residues. Germline lookup yields CDR1 SGHNT and CDR2 YYREEE (reference sequence). The CDR3 region has the DNA TGTGCCAGCAGCCACGGACTAGCGGGAGAAGAGACCCAGTACTTC. The encoded protein is CASSHGLAGEETQYF. Variable domain in full (rest from reference TRBV5-4 and TRBJ2-5): ETGVTQSPTHLIKTRGQQVTLRCSSQSGHNTVSWYQQALGQGPQFIFQYYREEENGRGNFPPRFSGLQFPNYSSELNVNALELDDSALYLCASSHGLAGEETQYFGPGTRLLVL.

This chain uses TRBV2 with TRBJ1-5, with D possibly matching TRBD1 (5 bases). V gave up 3 bases and J gave up 0 bases, with 6 bases separating them. In germline, CDR1 is SNHLY, CDR2 FYNNEI. This CDR3 has 14 residues. The CDR3 nucleotides read TGTGCCAGCAGTGACAGGGATAGCAATCAGCCCCAGCATTTT. It encodes CASSDRDSNQPQHF.

The chain joins TRBV7-9 to TRBJ2-7; a weak D match, TRBD2 (6 bases). Germline V lookup: CDR1 SEHNR, CDR2 FQNEAQ (reference sequence). The CDR3 is made up of 12 amino acids. Trimming took off 5 bases at V and 9 bases at J, with 14 bases between the two ends. This CDR3 reads CASSMGRGTQYF. In DNA form, the CDR3 reads TGTGCCAGCAGCATGGGGCGGGGAACGCAGTACTTC. Variable domain in full (rest from reference TRBV7-9 and TRBJ2-7): DTGVSQNPRHKITKRGQNVTFRCDPISEHNRLYWYRQTLGQGPEFLTYFQNEAQLEKSRLLSDRFSAERPKGSFSTLEIQRTEQGDSAMYLCASSMGRGTQYFGPGTRLTVT.

This clone occurred once. The CDR3 protein is CASSVGYSGANVLTF. The CDR3 DNA sequence: TGCGCCAGCAGCGTCGGGTACTCTGGGGCCAACGTCCTGACTTTC. This sequence joins TRBV5-1 and TRBJ2-6; no reliable D call. The germline gives CDR1 SGHRS, CDR2 YFSETQ. Trimming took off 4 bases at V and 0 bases at J, with 8 bases between the two ends. This CDR3 has 15 residues.

The chain employs TRBV24-1 and TRBJ1-1; 9 nucleotides align to TRBD1. Losses at the gene ends were 4 bases for V and 5 bases for J; bases not matched to a gene: 7. The CDR3 has 15 amino acids. CDR1 is KGHDR and CDR2 is SFDVKD in the germline V gene. Here the CDR3 reads CATSDGQGTGTEAFF. The CDR3 region has the DNA TGTGCCACCAGTGACGGACAGGGGACGGGTACTGAAGCTTTCTTT.

This chain connects TRBV2 to TRBJ1-1, with 7 positions matching TRBD1. CDR3 size: 14 residues. The V and J ends lost 2 bases and 4 bases, in that order; junction bases with no gene match: 4. Germline-derived CDR1 and CDR2 are SNHLY and FYNNEI. The CDR3: CASSELQGGTEAFF. The CDR3 nucleotides are TGTGCCAGCAGTGAATTGCAGGGGGGCACTGAAGCTTTCTTT.

The CDR3 here is CASSPRPLSSGVTDTQYF. The CDR3 nucleotides read TGTGCCAGCAGCCCTAGACCCCTTTCTAGCGGGGTCACAGATACGCAGTATTTT. This chain links TRBV11-2 with TRBJ2-3; 9 bases match TRBD2. With V trimmed by 5 bases and J by 2 bases, 14 bases remained unmatched. Germline-derived CDR1 and CDR2 are SGHAT and FQNNGV. This CDR3 has 18 residues.

This clone has just a few counts. The chain uses TRBV18 and TRBJ2-1; 7 nucleotides agree with TRBD1. Germline loops: CDR1 KGHSH, CDR2 LQKENI. The trim removed 3 bases at V and 5 bases at J, leaving 4 bases unmatched. The CDR3 sequence is 14 residues long. Here the CDR3 reads CASSPSGGNNEQFF. CDR3 bases: TGTGCCAGCTCACCTTCAGGGGGAAACAATGAGCAGTTCTTC. Filled out from reference TRBV18 and TRBJ2-1, the complete variable domain reads NAGVMQNPRHLVRRRGQEARLRCSPMKGHSHVYWYRQLPEEGLKFMVYLQKENIIDESGMPKERFSAEFPKEGPSILRIQQVVRGDSAAYFCASSPSGGNNEQFFGPGTRLTVL.

Here the CDR3 reads CASSVAPGLQETQYF. The CDR3 DNA follows: TGTGCCAGCAGCGTAGCCCCGGGACTGCAAGAGACCCAGTACTTC. The J gene is TRBJ2-5, the V gene TRBV9; D perhaps matches TRBD2 (6 bases). This CDR3 spans 15 amino acids. Looked up from germline, CDR1 is SGDLS and CDR2 is YYNGEE. Trimming left V 0 bases short and J 2 bases short, with 11 bases between.

The CDR3, as DNA: TGTGCCAGTCGGGACCACGGGACTAGCGGTTACACAGATACGCAGTATTTT. The encoded protein is CASRDHGTSGYTDTQYF. The genes are TRBV19 and TRBJ2-3, with 11 nucleotides matching TRBD2. The CDR3 is made up of 17 amino acids. The junction had 12 bases not matched to a gene; V was cut back by 8 bases and J by 2 bases. In germline, CDR1 is LNHDA, CDR2 SQIVND (reference sequence).

The V gene is TRBV4-2, the J gene TRBJ2-7; 7 nucleotides agree with TRBD1. The J segment lost 4 bases and the V segment lost 2 bases, leaving 5 bases of the junction unmatched. Germline loops: CDR1 LGHNA, CDR2 YNFKEQ. The CDR3 has 14 amino acids. CDR3: CASSQRDREYEQYF. In DNA form, the CDR3 reads TGTGCCAGCAGCCAACGAGACAGGGAGTACGAGCAGTACTTC.

The chain recombines TRBV9 with TRBJ2-1, with 12 positions matching TRBD2. V trimming: 3 bases; J trimming: 8 bases; junction bases outside the gene matches: 6. The CDR3 covers 15 residues. Germline V lookup: CDR1 SGDLS, CDR2 YYNGEE. Here the CDR3 reads CASSASGRALDEQFF. CDR3 coding DNA: TGTGCCAGCAGCGCTAGCGGGAGGGCCTTGGATGAGCAGTTCTTC. Full variable domain (outside the CDR3, taken from reference TRBV9 and TRBJ2-1): DSGVTQTPKHLITATGQRVTLRCSPRSGDLSVYWYQQSLDQGLQFLIQYYNGEERAKGNILERFSAQQFPDLHSELNLSSLELGDSALYFCASSASGRALDEQFFGPGTRLTVL.

In this sample, this clone turned up once. The chain links TRBV6-1 to TRBJ2-6; D gene ambiguous. This CDR3 is built from 19 residues. Trimming left V 0 bases short and J 0 bases short, with 15 bases between. Per germline, CDR1 MNHNS and CDR2 SASEGT. CDR3 coding DNA: TGTGCCAGCAGTGAAGCCCTAGGGTCAGCTTACTCTGGGGCCAACGTCCTGACTTTC. It is translated as CASSEALGSAYSGANVLTF.

This clone was counted between two and nine times. This sequence joins TRBV6-4 and TRBJ2-5, with TRBD2 matching 11 bases. The germline gives CDR1 MRHNA, CDR2 SNTAGT. V dropped 3 bases and J dropped 2; count of bases not matched to a gene: 2. This CDR3 has 15 residues. CDR3 amino acids: CASSETSGTQETQYF. In DNA, the CDR3 is TGTGCCAGCAGTGAGACTAGCGGGACTCAAGAGACCCAGTACTTC.

This clone was found once. The genes are TRBV5-1 and TRBJ1-2; 8 bases are shared with TRBD1. The V segment lost 10 bases and the J segment 7 bases; nucleotides outside the gene matches: 15. The CDR3 has 14 amino acids. CDR1 SGHRS and CDR2 YFSETQ come from the germline V gene. The CDR3 bases are TGCGCCTCAAAAAGCGGCAGGGGGCTTGGTGGCTACACCTTC. This sequence encodes CASKSGRGLGGYTF. The whole variable domain, remainder taken from reference TRBV5-1 and TRBJ1-2, is KAGVTQTPRYLIKTRGQQVTLSCSPISGHRSVSWYQQTPGQGLQFLFEYFSETQRNKGNFPGRFSGRQFSNSRSEMNVSTLELGDSALYLCASKSGRGLGGYTFGSGTRLTVV.

CDR3 sequence reads: CASSFFAGSEELFF. The CDR3 nucleotides are TGTGCCAGCAGTTTCTTCGCAGGGTCGGAGGAGCTGTTTTTT. The gene calls are TRBV27 and TRBJ2-2; the D gene is possibly TRBD1 (5 bases). The length of the CDR3 is 14 residues. V was clipped by 3 bases and J by 10 bases, with 15 bases between them. CDR1 MNHEY and CDR2 SMNVEV come from the germline V gene (reference sequence).

The table lists this clone with a few counts. The chain carries TRBV7-2 and TRBJ2-7; a possible D gene is TRBD2 (6 bases). This CDR3 contains 13 residues. The germline V gene has CDR1 SGHTA and CDR2 FQGNSA. V was pared by 1 base and J by 2 bases, with 6 bases between. The CDR3 nucleotides are TGTGCCAGCAGCTTAGGGAGGGCCTACGAGCAGTACTTC. It is translated as CASSLGRAYEQYF.

This rearrangement joins TRBV20-1 to TRBJ2-3, with unresolved D. The length of the CDR3 is 11 residues. With 1 base removed from V and 5 bases from J, the gap between germline ends came to 4 bases. Germline CDR1 and CDR2: DFQATT and SNEGSKA (reference sequence). This CDR3 reads CSARGRDTQYF. The CDR3 bases are TGCAGTGCTAGAGGTAGAGATACGCAGTATTTT.

The CDR3 DNA is TGTGCCATCAGTGAGTCGAGGGAAGGGGAAAAACTGTTTTTT. This translates into CAISESREGEKLFF. The chain uses TRBV10-3 and TRBJ1-4, with no clear D. Trimming took 0 bases from V and 8 from J, leaving 10 bases between them. CDR1 and CDR2 from the germline V gene are ENHRY and SYGVKD. The CDR3 length is 14 residues.

The gene calls are TRBV28 and TRBJ2-7; TRBD2 matches at 7 bases. Trimming at V came to 2 bases and at J to 2 bases, leaving 3 bases not matched to a gene. In germline, CDR1 is MDHEN, CDR2 SYDVKM. The CDR3 has 14 residues. The CDR3 sequence: CASSLILAAYEQYF. The CDR3 bases are TGTGCCAGCAGTTTAATTCTAGCGGCCTACGAGCAGTACTTC.

This clone came up once. V gene TRBV30 combines with J gene TRBJ2-2; 7 bases align to TRBD2. V gave up 5 bases and J gave up 1 base; unmatched junction bases: 4. This CDR3 is built from 14 residues. Germline CDR1 GTSNPN, CDR2 SVGIG (reference sequence). For the CDR3, the DNA is TGTGCCTGGGAAACGGGAGGGAACACCGGGGAGCTGTTTTTT. As protein: CAWETGGNTGELFF.

This clone was recorded only once. V usage is TRBV10-3 and J usage is TRBJ2-1, with 10 positions matching TRBD1. V shed 10 bases and J 2 bases; nucleotides not matched to a gene: 14. Germline CDR1 reads ENHRY; CDR2 reads SYGVKD. The CDR3 consists of 17 residues. The chain's CDR3 is CATRQGAGSGTYNEQFF. The CDR3 bases are TGTGCCACCAGACAGGGGGCGGGTAGCGGAACCTACAATGAGCAGTTCTTC.

V and J are TRBV12-3 or TRBV12-4 and TRBJ2-7, with a tentative D call TRBD2 (6 bases). Between the trimmed V and J ends, which lost 1 base and 6 bases, there was a span of 7 bases. CDR3 length: 12 amino acids. CDR3 amino acids: CASSLDGGEQYF. The DNA for the CDR3 is TGTGCCAGCAGTTTAGACGGGGGCGAGCAGTACTTC.

The chain links TRBV28 to TRBJ1-2; D possibly corresponds to TRBD1 (5 bases). CDR3 size: 11 residues. Trimming left V 6 bases short and J 7 bases short, with 9 bases between. CDR1 MDHEN and CDR2 SYDVKM come from the germline V gene. The CDR3 protein is CASRGDRGYTF. Here the CDR3 DNA reads TGTGCCAGCAGAGGGGATCGTGGCTACACCTTC.

This clone came up once. The chain carries TRBV14 and TRBJ2-7, with D tentatively TRBD1 (5 bases). Germline loops: CDR1 SGHDN, CDR2 FVKESK. The ends were cut back, 4 bases at V and 4 bases at J, with 23 bases in the middle. The CDR3 is made up of 17 amino acids. The CDR3 spells CASSPPRAHPKYYEQYF. CDR3 bases: TGTGCCAGCAGCCCTCCCAGGGCCCACCCCAAATATTACGAGCAGTACTTC. The full variable domain, with the rest looked up from reference TRBV14 and TRBJ2-7, is EAGVTQFPSHSVIEKGQTVTLRCDPISGHDNLYWYRRVMGKEIKFLLHFVKESKQDESGMPNNRFLAERTGGTYSTLKVQPAELEDSGVYFCASSPPRAHPKYYEQYFGPGTRLTVT.

The V call is TRBV6-2 or TRBV6-3, the J call TRBJ2-3; tentatively, D is TRBD2 (6 bases). V dropped 2 bases and J dropped 1 base, with 10 bases sitting between them. CDR3 size: 15 residues. Germline V lookup: CDR1 MNHEY, CDR2 SVGEGT. CDR3 region: CASSYGGLGTDTQYF. CDR3 nucleotides: TGTGCCAGCAGTTACGGGGGACTCGGCACAGATACGCAGTATTTT.

In the case of this clone: One end of the junction does not line up with germline, which may come from a read error. This chain joins TRBV28 and TRBJ2-1, with 11 bases lining up with TRBD1. Germline CDR1 is MDHEN and CDR2 is SYDVKM. This CDR3 has 15 residues. The CDR3 spells CTSSLPGQGANEQFF. For the CDR3, the DNA is TGTACCAGCAGTCTGCCTGGACAGGGGGCAAATGAGCAGTTCTTC.